The table lists the clone carrying this T cell receptor (beta chain) with a few counts. As processed by the authors: Estimation of nucleated cell counts was performed using reference gene primer amplification. Sequencing was performed with immunoSEQ multiplex PCR; in TCRdb, only in-frame clones are kept and a portion is missing. The DNA gave D and trimming, while V, J and clone size come from that table. The sample lists 50,000 or so clones; approximately 84% were seen once. The CDR3 consists of 14 residues. Deletions cut 6 bases from V and 6 bases from J, with 15 bases between. Germline loops: CDR1 SGHVS, CDR2 FQNEAQ. The data were obtained in a study of blood T cell repertoires in COVID-19. Across the whole study: Sources were T cells, B-cell-depleted T cells, or PBMCs; the material itself was cDNA or gDNA.

This sequence originates from a human donor with active COVID-19. The donor label of this sample is uncertain. The chain uses TRBV7-8 and TRBJ2-1, with a possible D match to TRBD1 (5 bases). The sequenced sample was peripheral blood. The CDR3 bases are TGTGCCAGCAGGATCAGGGCACGTAGCAATGAGCAGTTCTTC. Encoded protein: CASRIRARSNEQFF.